A selection of T cell receptor beta chains follows, all from one sample in a study of graft-versus-host responses after intestinal transplantation. Here immunoSEQ multiplex PCR was the method, and the copy in TCRdb shows in-frame clones only, minus some. The sample holds about 110,000 clones, around 90% seen once. Antigens of these TCRs are unknown. The sequenced sample was unstimulated CD4+ T cells sorted from spleen or lymph node cells, obtained before transplant. These receptors came from a human donor who was the organ donor for an intestinal transplant. Each CDR3 is given with its conserved first and last residue. The D gene is left open where the match is weak. Only part of the rows carry a size: once, few, many, or a class if the clone is expanded.

v_gene,j_gene,d_gene,abundance,CDR3nt,CDR3aa
TRBV7-9,TRBJ2-7,TRBD1,-,TGTGCCAGCAGCCCAAGGACAGGTTGGGGCTACGAGCAGTACTTC,CASSPRTGWGYEQYF
TRBV5-5,TRBJ2-7,-,-,TGTGCCAGCAGCTTGGTGATCGGGGATAGCTCCTACGAGCAGTACTTC,CASSLVIGDSSYEQYF
TRBV7-2,TRBJ2-7,-,-,TGTGCCAGCAGCTTAGTGGGGGCCTACGAGCAGTACTTC,CASSLVGAYEQYF
TRBV19,TRBJ2-3,-,-,TGTGCCAGTAGTATAGTTGAAGATACGCAGTATTTT,CASSIVEDTQYF
TRBV27,TRBJ1-1,-,-,TGTGCCAGCAGCTTCTCCGGAAACATGAACACTGAAGCTTTCTTT,CASSFSGNMNTEAFF
TRBV30,TRBJ1-4,TRBD1,-,TGTGCCTGGAGCCACAACAGGGGAACTAATGAAAAACTGTTTTTT,CAWSHNRGTNEKLFF
TRBV29-1,TRBJ2-3,TRBD2,once,TGCAGCGTCATAGGGGCGGGAGCGACAGATACGCAGTATTTT,CSVIGAGATDTQYF
TRBV19,TRBJ2-7,-,-,TGTGCCAGTAGGGCACCCGGGACGGTTAACTACGAGCAGTACTTC,CASRAPGTVNYEQYF
TRBV4-3,TRBJ1-4,-,few,TGCGCCAGCAGCAGGAATGAAAAACTGTTTTTT,CASSRNEKLFF
TRBV4-3,TRBJ2-1,-,-,TGCGCCAGCAGCCACTCGGGGGGCTTACAATGGGAGCAGTTCTTC,CASSHSGGLQWEQFF
TRBV29-1,TRBJ2-1,-,-,TGCAGCGCCCCACAGGGGACTGAGCCTAGCTCCTACAATGAGCAGTTCTTC,CSAPQGTEPSSYNEQFF
TRBV2,TRBJ2-7,-,-,TGTGCCAGCGACACAATAGGACTCCATCAAGGGCAGTACTTC,CASDTIGLHQGQYF
TRBV29-1,TRBJ2-3,-,-,TGCAGCGCCCGGAGGGGCGTGATAGGGGATACGCAGTATTTT,CSARRGVIGDTQYF
TRBV4-2,TRBJ1-1,-,-,TGTGCCAGCACGACTTTCAAACTGGACCGGGCAGGGGCCCTGAACACTGAAGCTTTCTTT,CASTTFKLDRAGALNTEAFF
TRBV30,TRBJ2-1,-,-,TGTGCCTGGATGGGGCGCAGGGAGTTCTACAATGAGCAGTTCTTC,CAWMGRREFYNEQFF
TRBV5-1,TRBJ2-2,TRBD2,-,TGCGCCAGCAGCTTGTTGGGACTAGCTGCAACCGGGGAGCTGTTTTTT,CASSLLGLAATGELFF
TRBV6-1,TRBJ2-2,TRBD1,-,TGTGCCAGCAGACGGACAGGGAACACCGGGGAGCTGTTTTTT,CASRRTGNTGELFF
TRBV28,TRBJ1-4,-,-,TGTGCCAGCAGTCCGCCGGGACGGGGAAATGAAAAACTGTTTTTT,CASSPPGRGNEKLFF
TRBV10-1,TRBJ2-2,TRBD2,-,TGCGCCAGCAAGGTGGGCCAGCGGGAAGGACACACCGGGGAGCTGTTTTTT,CASKVGQREGHTGELFF
TRBV14,TRBJ1-2,-,-,TGTGCCAGCAGCCCTTTAGAACGAGGGGGCTACACCTTC,CASSPLERGGYTF
TRBV28,TRBJ1-2,-,-,TGTGCCAGCAGTTTACTCAGAACCGGGACTTTGAAGGATGGCTACACCTTC,CASSLLRTGTLKDGYTF
TRBV5-1,TRBJ2-2,TRBD2,-,TGCGCCAGCAGCTCCTTAGCGGGAGGGAACACCGGGGAGCTGTTTTTT,CASSSLAGGNTGELFF